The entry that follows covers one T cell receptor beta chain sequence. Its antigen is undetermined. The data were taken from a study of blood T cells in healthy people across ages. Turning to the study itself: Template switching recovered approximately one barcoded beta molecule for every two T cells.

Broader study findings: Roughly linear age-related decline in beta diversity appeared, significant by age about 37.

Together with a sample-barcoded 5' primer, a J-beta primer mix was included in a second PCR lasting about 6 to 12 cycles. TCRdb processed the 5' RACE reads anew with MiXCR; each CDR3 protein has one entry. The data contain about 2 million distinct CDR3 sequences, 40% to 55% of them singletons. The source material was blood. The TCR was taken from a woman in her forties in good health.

The CDR3 DNA reads as TGCGCCAGCAGCCAAGATCGTAGCGGCGGAGGTCACGAGCAGTACTTC. Protein sequence: CASSQDRSGGGHEQYF. The chain combines TRBV4-3 with TRBJ2-7, with a possible D match to TRBD2 (6 bases). The CDR3 length is 16 residues. Germline V lookup: CDR1 LGHNA, CDR2 YSLEER. V was pared by 0 bases and J by 5 bases, with 17 bases between.